In its sample, the clone carrying this T cell receptor beta chain was seen a few times. Its cognate antigen is unknown. TCR beta libraries were built with iRepertoire HTBI primers and Arm-PCR of CDR3 regions. TCRdb ran MiXCR on the multiplex PCR reads and lists one entry per CDR3 protein. The sample shows under 500,000 distinct CDR3 sequences, roughly 15% of them seen only once. These data come from a study of regulatory T cells in long-lasting Graves disease. Findings of the study overall: Favored gene segments in persistent disease were TRBV28, TRBJ1-2 and TRBJ2-5.

V was shortened by 6 bases and J by 4 bases, with 12 bases between the two germline ends. The CDR3 runs to 13 residues. Germline CDR1 is LNHDA and CDR2 is SQIVND (reference sequence). Sample time point: newly diagnosed GD, antithyroid drugs for less than 3 months. Generation of the TCR library employed RNA extracted from PBMCs. These data were also reused for a study on T cells in Graves' hyperthyroidism and ophthalmopathy. That publication notes: Exclusion followed for patients with uncontrolled infection, other autoimmune disease, pregnancy or lactation. The HTBI primer set was used in a first-round RT-PCR of the TCR CDR3.

The V call is TRBV19, the J call TRBJ1-1; D uncertain. The source was peripheral blood mononuclear cells (PBMCs), collected at new diagnosis, from a patient treated with antithyroid drugs. The sequence was collected from a woman in her thirties with Graves disease. The CDR3 region is CASSTARGTEAFF. CDR3 sequence (DNA): TGTGCCAGTAGCACCGCCCGTGGCACTGAAGCTTTCTTT.